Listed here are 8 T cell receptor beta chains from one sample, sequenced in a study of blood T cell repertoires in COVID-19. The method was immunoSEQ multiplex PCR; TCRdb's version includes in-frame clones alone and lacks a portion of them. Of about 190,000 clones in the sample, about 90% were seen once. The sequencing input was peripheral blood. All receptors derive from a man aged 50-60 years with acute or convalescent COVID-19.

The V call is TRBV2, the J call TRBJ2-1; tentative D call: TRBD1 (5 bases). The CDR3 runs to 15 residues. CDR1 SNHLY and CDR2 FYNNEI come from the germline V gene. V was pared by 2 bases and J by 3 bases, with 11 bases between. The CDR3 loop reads CASSETGPRYNEQFF. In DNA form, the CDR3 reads TGTGCCAGCAGTGAAACAGGTCCACGCTACAATGAGCAGTTCTTC. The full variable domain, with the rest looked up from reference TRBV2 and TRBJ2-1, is EPEVTQTPSHQVTQMGQEVILRCVPISNHLYFYWYRQILGQKVEFLVSFYNNEISEKSEIFDDQFSVERPDGSNFTLKIRSTKLEDSAMYFCASSETGPRYNEQFFGPGTRLTVL.

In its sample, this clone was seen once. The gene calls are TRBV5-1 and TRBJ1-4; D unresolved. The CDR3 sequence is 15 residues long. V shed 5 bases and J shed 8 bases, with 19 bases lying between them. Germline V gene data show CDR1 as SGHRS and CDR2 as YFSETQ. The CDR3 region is CASSVDTRSWEKLFF. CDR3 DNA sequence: TGCGCCAGCAGTGTCGACACCCGTTCTTGGGAAAAACTGTTTTTT.

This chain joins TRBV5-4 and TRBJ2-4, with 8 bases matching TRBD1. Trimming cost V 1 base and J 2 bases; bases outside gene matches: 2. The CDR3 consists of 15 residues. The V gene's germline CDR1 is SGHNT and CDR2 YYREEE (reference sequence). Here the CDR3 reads CASSLQGASKNIQYF. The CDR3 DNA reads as TGTGCCAGCAGCTTGCAGGGGGCGTCCAAAAACATTCAGTACTTC.

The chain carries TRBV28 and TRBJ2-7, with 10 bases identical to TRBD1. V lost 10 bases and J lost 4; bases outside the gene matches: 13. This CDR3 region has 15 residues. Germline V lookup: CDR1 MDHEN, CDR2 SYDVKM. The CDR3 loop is CATQPPGQGLYEQYV. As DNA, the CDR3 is TGTGCCACCCAACCGCCGGGACAGGGGTTATACGAGCAGTACGTC.

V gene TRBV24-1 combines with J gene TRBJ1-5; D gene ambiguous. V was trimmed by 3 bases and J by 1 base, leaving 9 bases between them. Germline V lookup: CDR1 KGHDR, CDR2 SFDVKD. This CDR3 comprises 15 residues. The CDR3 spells CATSDPTESNQPQHF. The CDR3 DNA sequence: TGTGCCACCAGTGATCCAACAGAGAGCAATCAGCCCCAGCATTTT.

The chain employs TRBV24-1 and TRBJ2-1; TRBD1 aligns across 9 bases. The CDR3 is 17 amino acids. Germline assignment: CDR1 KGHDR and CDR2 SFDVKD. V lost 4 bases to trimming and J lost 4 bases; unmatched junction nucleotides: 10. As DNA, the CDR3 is TGTGCCACCAGTGAAACTGGGACAGGGTGGTCTTACAATGAGCAGTTCTTC. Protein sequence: CATSETGTGWSYNEQFF.

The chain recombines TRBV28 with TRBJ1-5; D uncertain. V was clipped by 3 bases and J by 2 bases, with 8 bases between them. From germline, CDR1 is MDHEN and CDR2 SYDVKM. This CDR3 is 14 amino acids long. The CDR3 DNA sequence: TGTGCCAGCAGTTTGTGGCAGGGCAATCAGCCCCAGCATTTT. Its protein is CASSLWQGNQPQHF.

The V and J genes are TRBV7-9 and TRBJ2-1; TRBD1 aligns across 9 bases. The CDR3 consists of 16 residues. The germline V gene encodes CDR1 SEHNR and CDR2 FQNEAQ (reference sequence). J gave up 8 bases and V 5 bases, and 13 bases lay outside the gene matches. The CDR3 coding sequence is TGTGCCAGCAGCGCTCAACTGGGGGACAGGGTTGATGAGCAGTTCTTC. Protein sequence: CASSAQLGDRVDEQFF.